These 2 T cell receptor beta chains share one sample of origin, sequenced in a study of T cells after yellow fever vaccination (dated by TCRdb to the late 2010s). Library generation was performed with 5' RACE. Sequencing instrument: Illumina HiSeq 2500. TCRdb passed the public sequencing reads through fastp at Q25 and MiXCR, retaining productive beta sequences. Rows merge per CDR3 protein into single entries with the most common DNA and genes. This sample has approximately 550,000 distinct CDR3 sequences in its table, and around 21% of those were observed once. The top ten clones comprise roughly an eighth of the sample. The sample's treatment or condition, from its label and the paper: live attenuated yellow fever vaccine strain. The input for sequencing was PBMCs, taken 15 days after the yellow fever booster vaccination. The receptors come from a man aged 25 to 40 who received the YFV17D yellow fever vaccine.

This clonotype was observed a few times. The J gene is TRBJ1-6, the V gene TRBV30; tentatively, D is TRBD1 (5 bases). V lost 0 bases, J lost 10 bases, and 10 bases lay in between. The CDR3 is made up of 13 amino acids. Germline V gene data show CDR1 as GTSNPN and CDR2 as SVGIG (reference sequence). The CDR3 DNA sequence: TGTGCCTGGAGTGTAGAGGGGTACTCACCCCTCCACTTT. This sequence encodes CAWSVEGYSPLHF. Based on the CDR3 plus reference TRBV30 and TRBJ1-6, the full variable domain is SQTIHQWPATLVQPVGSPLSLECTVEGTSNPNLYWYRQAAGRGLQLLFYSVGIGQISSEVPQNLSASRPQDRQFILSSKKLLLSDSGFYLCAWSVEGYSPLHFGNGTRLTVT.

Concerning this clonotype itself: The missing conserved phenylalanine or tryptophan at the end of this CDR3 makes a read error likely. V gene TRBV5-1 combines with J gene TRBJ2-2; D remains ambiguous. Trimming cost V 7 bases and J 1 base, with 14 bases left between them. The CDR3 contains 15 residues. Germline CDR1 and CDR2: SGHRS and YFSETQ. CDR3 coding DNA: TGCGCCAGCCGTACCTTGGACCTGAACACCGGGGAGCTGTTTCTT. It translates to CASRTLDLNTGELFL.